Listed here are 10 T cell receptor beta chains from one sample, sequenced in a study of CD8 T cells in Susac syndrome. Reverse transcription of about 0.5 to 1 ug RNA was carried out with random hexamers. TCRdb reprocessed the immunoSEQ multiplex PCR reads with MiXCR, giving one entry per CDR3 protein. The sample shows 90,000 to 150,000 distinct CDR3 sequences, approximately 93% of them seen only once. The sequencing input was CD4+ T cells from PBMCs. The receptors come from a human donor with multiple sclerosis.

The rearrangement joins TRBV5-1 to TRBJ1-5; possible D gene TRBD1, 6 bases. Trimming removed 4 bases at V and 10 bases at J, with 18 bases between. This CDR3 comprises 14 residues. The germline V gene has CDR1 SGHRS and CDR2 YFSETQ. CDR3 protein: CASSADSTGNPQHF. CDR3 sequence (DNA): TGCGCCAGCAGCGCGGACTCCACAGGGAATCCCCAGCATTTT. The entire variable domain, with the rest obtained from reference TRBV5-1 and TRBJ1-5, is as follows: KAGVTQTPRYLIKTRGQQVTLSCSPISGHRSVSWYQQTPGQGLQFLFEYFSETQRNKGNFPGRFSGRQFSNSRSEMNVSTLELGDSALYLCASSADSTGNPQHFGDGTRLSIL.

The chain uses TRBV7-2 and TRBJ2-5, with 7 bases matching TRBD2. Trimming took 7 bases from V and 5 from J; bases not matched to a gene: 13. The germline V gene has CDR1 SGHTA and CDR2 FQGNSA. The CDR3 is 15 amino acids. The CDR3 nucleotides are TGTGCCAGCAACCCATCCGGGACTACTATGGAGACCCAGTACTTC. It translates to CASNPSGTTMETQYF. Drawing the rest from reference TRBV7-2 and TRBJ2-5, the complete variable domain is GAGVSQSPSNKVTEKGKDVELRCDPISGHTALYWYRQSLGQGLEFLIYFQGNSAPDKSGLPSDRFSAERTGGSVSTLTIQRTQQEDSAVYLCASNPSGTTMETQYFGPGTRLLVL.

CDR3 nucleotides: TGCAGCGTTGCTAGGACAGGCGAGAGCGAGCAGTACTTC. Protein sequence: CSVARTGESEQYF. The chain recombines TRBV29-1 with TRBJ2-7; 7 nucleotides align to TRBD1. The CDR3 has 13 amino acids. V lost 4 bases, J lost 6 bases, and 9 bases stayed unmatched. Germline V lookup: CDR1 SQVTM, CDR2 ANQGSEA.

The J gene is TRBJ2-2, the V gene TRBV6-2 or TRBV6-3; unclear D gene. There are 17 residues in the CDR3. Per the germline V gene, CDR1 is MNHEY and CDR2 is SVGEGT. Trimming removed 0 bases at V and 0 bases at J, with 11 bases between. The CDR3 region has the DNA TGTGCCAGCAGTTACTCGATAGTTCAAGCGAACACCGGGGAGCTGTTTTTT. It yields the protein CASSYSIVQANTGELFF.

Note on this clonotype: One end of the junction is discordant with germline, which a read error may explain. The chain uses TRBV7-3 and TRBJ2-6; D is perhaps TRBD2 (6 bases). CDR1 SGHTA and CDR2 FQGTGA come from the germline V gene. The CDR3 is made up of 16 amino acids. CDR3 residues: CASGFSGLSGANVLTF. CDR3 nucleotides: TGTGCCAGCGGCTTTTCAGGACTATCTGGGGCCAACGTCCTGACTTTC.

The CDR3 DNA sequence: TGTGCCAGCAGCCCCACCCTATACGAGCAGTACTTC. Amino acid sequence: CASSPTLYEQYF. The rearrangement uses TRBV7-2 and TRBJ2-7; no clear D. Trimming took off 5 bases at V and 4 bases at J, with 9 bases between the two ends. The germline CDR1 and CDR2 sequences are SGHTA and FQGNSA. The CDR3 has 12 amino acids.

V is TRBV15 and J is TRBJ1-2; tentatively, D is TRBD1 (5 bases). The CDR3 spans 15 residues. The V end was cut by 5 bases, the J end by 5 bases, with 18 bases between. The germline gives CDR1 LNHNV, CDR2 YYDKDF (reference sequence). The CDR3: CATSSSRGRGYGYTF. CDR3 in DNA: TGTGCCACCAGCTCATCCCGTGGTCGGGGGTATGGCTACACCTTC.

The chain is built from TRBV27 and TRBJ2-3; 9 bases agree with TRBD2. The V gene's germline CDR1 is MNHEY and CDR2 SMNVEV (reference sequence). J gave up 0 bases and V 4 bases, and 5 bases lay outside the gene matches. CDR3 size: 16 residues. As DNA, the CDR3 is TGTGCCAGCAGTTCTAGCGGGGTGACTAGCACAGATACGCAGTATTTT. It codes for CASSSSGVTSTDTQYF.

This rearrangement joins TRBV12-5 to TRBJ2-2; D may match TRBD1 or TRBD2 (6 bases each). Trimming cost V 5 bases and J 4 bases, with 17 bases left between them. CDR3 length: 16 residues. CDR1 LGHNT and CDR2 FRNRAP come from the germline V gene. The CDR3 DNA sequence: TGTGCTAGTGGTCCACACGAGGGGGGAAGCACCGGGGAGCTGTTTTTT. As protein: CASGPHEGGSTGELFF. The whole variable domain, filled in from reference TRBV12-5 and TRBJ2-2, reads DARVTQTPRHKVTEMGQEVTMRCQPILGHNTVFWYRQTMMQGLELLAYFRNRAPLDDSGMPKDRFSAEMPDATLATLKIQPSEPRDSAVYFCASGPHEGGSTGELFFGEGSRLTVL.

The chain carries TRBV7-2 and TRBJ2-3; no definite D call. Trimming removed 4 bases from V and 5 bases from J, with 16 bases in between. Germline-derived CDR1 and CDR2 are SGHTA and FQGNSA. The CDR3 runs to 15 residues. Here the CDR3 reads CASSSEALPRDTQYF. DNA for the CDR3: TGTGCCAGCAGCTCAGAGGCCCTCCCTCGAGATACGCAGTATTTT.